This record concerns one T cell receptor beta chain sequence. Its antigen is as yet unknown. The method was immunoSEQ multiplex PCR; TCRdb's version includes in-frame clones alone and lacks a portion of them. The table includes under 150,000 clones, 87% detected once. This entry comes from a study of T cell responses to AZD1222 COVID-19 vaccine. Study background: Both about-4-week and about-12-week second-dose recipients were combined. Study-level results: Clonal diversity was possibly underestimated, and the donors were mostly white British, with more females. Increased Spike-specific TCR breadth and depth were observed after two AZD1222 doses.

V lost 10 bases and J lost 8, with 14 bases in between. CDR3 length: 11 amino acids. Germline CDR1 and CDR2: LNHDA and SQIVND (reference sequence). This clonotype originated in an adult in good health. The sequences come from peripheral blood, collected on day 0 of AZD1222 vaccination. V and J are TRBV19 and TRBJ1-2; D perhaps matches TRBD1 (5 bases). This CDR3 is CATMGGRGYTF. For the CDR3, the DNA is TGTGCCACTATGGGGGGTCGAGGCTACACCTTC.